A single T cell receptor beta chain is shown here with its context. Its antigen has not been determined. Base quality data are lacking; no much larger clone is found one base away. The data derive from a study of cytomegalovirus exposure and HLA in healthy donors (TCRdb year 2017). For context, the study as a whole: An earlier analysis of about 530 of the donors reported 250 to 300 Gb of sequence data and 95 million to 140 million unique TCR beta sequences obtained from roughly 170 million T cells. Approximately 310 gigabases of sequencing data and around 80 million unique TCR sequences made up an early release that covered over 550 HLA-typed donors. The genetic ancestry cluster associated with self-reported Caucasian donors included approximately 85% of the 300 to 400 genotyped donors. The aim of the study was to test whether cataloging public T cell receptors could identify signatures of past pathogen exposure. The study profiled the T cell repertoires of some 610 subjects by immunosequencing and related them to cytomegalovirus serostatus. In addition to the first cohort of 666 subjects, a separate validation cohort of approximately 130 different subjects was used. The study combined high-throughput TCR immunosequencing, statistical association of individual TCRs with disease status, and machine learning to predict cytomegalovirus infection status. A later analysis re-analyzed previously published TCR beta repertoires from 666 donors and added high-resolution HLA genotyping to study TCR occurrence patterns. In the later analysis, no new phenotypic data were used to find candidate immune exposures; instead, reliance was placed on TCR beta sequences and their occurrence across donors. An earlier analysis of a few hundred of the donors applied high-throughput TCR beta sequencing to assess whether each TCR beta V gene segment acted as functional or pseudogenic. Alongside the repertoire data, information on donor age, sex, ethnicity and CMV serostatus was compiled. Genome-wide SNP genotypes for about 65% of the 666 donors were used in a later genetic analysis, which treated that subset as a discovery cohort. All discovery cohort repertoires had been generated using a single sequencing platform. HLA typing included class I and class II loci at four-digit resolution. Typing coverage differed by locus: A, B, C, DRB1 and DQB1 were typed in about 620-640 donors, DQA1 in 522, DPA1 in 600 to 610, and DPB1 in 472. A few DR-DQ haplotypes were treated as single units for association and clustering because of strong linkage in the cohort. Among about 410 genotyped donors of the cohort, an average of approximately 240,000 unique TCR beta nucleotide sequences was sequenced per donor, of which 15% to 20% were non-productive.

Study-level results and caveats: Specific HLA alleles were associated with 15,000 to 20,000 TCR beta sequences at a false discovery rate of 0.05 in a later analysis. According to a later genetic analysis, donors in an Asian-associated ancestry cluster had fewer N-insertions in productive TCRs than the approximately 610-donor mean. Most CMV-associated TCR beta chains appeared to be HLA-restricted in a later analysis, and the HLA associations seemed to be driven largely by CMV exposure. Assigning TCR associations to individual alleles was difficult when HLA alleles, especially DR and DQ, strongly co-occurred. An earlier analysis of some 590 of the donors showed that most TCR beta V segments appeared in productive rearrangements either about 87% or about 30% of the time, which broadly matched IMGT annotations. In vitro tests confirmed that three of the cytomegalovirus-associated TCR beta chains recognize cytomegalovirus antigens. While some public TCRs were present in many individuals, most TCR sequences turned up only very rarely across donors. Correlated functional status among segregating V segments might reflect linkage disequilibrium, but an unknown experimental factor could not be ruled out. A group of highly shared sequence variants was considered likely to be a technical artifact of the sequencing pipeline. For the cohort, immune exposure information was limited to CMV serostatus. The authors suggested that the approach could potentially be generalized to other disease states and immunological phenotypes. A further reported finding was that TCR beta sequences accurately predicted the HLA-A and HLA-B alleles for most subjects in the first cohort. A later genetic analysis associated a missense DCLRE1C variant with V-gene and J-gene trimming of TCR beta chains, and an independent cohort replicated the association. Because counts were too low, about 18 rarely observed V segments, including chromosome 9 orphons, were excluded from the earlier analysis of 587 of the donors. According to a later analysis, TCR association rates differed among HLA loci, with DRB1 alleles showing the most associated TCRs and HLA-C alleles showing the fewest. Because HLA typing was missing for some donors at each locus, association tests included only the typed subset. The classifier was reported to diagnose cytomegalovirus status with high specificity and sensitivity in both the original cohort and the validation cohort. Presence/absence analyses assumed roughly uniform sequencing depth across donors, an assumption that may not hold. The study listed over 150 TCR beta chains as associated with cytomegalovirus. This cohort had only TCR beta chains sequenced, and the lack of alpha or paired-chain data limited which features could be detected. Some IMGT-functional V segments, including TRBV6-2 and TRBV6-3, could not be distinguished by the 87-base-pair reads and were therefore excluded. According to a later analysis, parvovirus B19, influenza, CMV and Epstein-Barr virus appeared linked to several top co-occurrence clusters. A later analysis found that HLA-associated TCR beta chains were more clonally expanded and had lower generation probabilities than equally common non-associated chains.

The cohort consisted of some 730 healthy bone marrow donors. At the time of sampling, all cohort members were nominally healthy, though unrecorded immune exposures were likely present. The donor tested CMV seronegative, placing the donor among the approximately 400 seronegative members of the cohort. Each donor provided a peripheral blood sample, and peripheral blood mononuclear cells were used for TCR beta sequencing. Genomic DNA was extracted from the blood cell samples with the Qiagen DNeasy Blood Extraction Kit. V is cut by 5 bases and J by 6 bases, and the space between the germline ends is 17 bases. The CDR3 runs 15 residues from the cysteine to the phenylalanine. CDR3 DNA is the only sequence kept; it has 45 bases, read in frame from the first base. CDR1 and CDR2 are drawn from the germline V gene (reference sequence): MNHEY, SMNVEV. Libraries were made using the immunoSEQ multiplex PCR assay. For the multiplex PCR, a mixture combining 60 forward primers for TCR Vbeta segments and 13 reverse primers for TCR Jbeta segments was used. Amplification of the CDR3 region of rearranged TCR beta genes was performed with a multiplex PCR assay on genomic DNA. Amplified TCR beta libraries were sequenced as 87-base-pair reads on the Illumina HiSeq System. Concerning the study's data processing: Across the roughly 600 repertoires, a later analysis counted some 81 million unique TCR beta chains, roughly 11 million of which were shared by at least two donors. Raw reads were error-corrected and collapsed into unique sequences by a nearest-neighbor algorithm in which closely related sequences were merged to remove PCR and sequencing errors. Alignment of CDR3 sequences to IMGT reference sequences was used to assign V, D and J gene segments. For a sequence to be retained, at least a six-nucleotide match to both a V gene segment and a J gene segment was required. A rearrangement counted as productive if the CDR3 had no stop codons and remained in frame with V and J, and every other rearrangement counted as non-productive. CDR3 was defined by IMGT convention, running from the second conserved V-encoded cysteine to the conserved J-encoded phenylalanine. The earlier analysis of 587 of the donors excluded any sequence lacking an unambiguous match to a single V gene segment. An earlier analysis of 587 of the donors called V segments functional above 56.7% productive rearrangements and segregating when the between-donor standard deviation exceeded 5%. To diagnose cytomegalovirus status from the catalog of TCR beta chain sequences, a statistical classification framework was built. V and J gene assignment, in a later analysis, came from comparing TCR nucleotide sequences with IMGT/GENE-DB human TR gene sequences. The TCRdist pipeline was used in a later analysis to assign CDR3 sequences and most-parsimonious VDJ recombination scenarios. In a later analysis, each TCR beta chain was defined by its CDR3 amino acid sequence together with its V-gene family, and reads lacking a unique V-gene family were excluded. To address suspected cross-contamination and a sequencing artifact, a later analysis removed 592 highly shared, low-generation-probability nucleotide sequences. In a later analysis, a clonal expansion index for each public chain was calculated from normalized within-repertoire ranks of inferred template counts. In a later analysis, generation probabilities were computed using a VDJ recombination model fitted to out-of-frame rearrangements, and the results were checked against IGoR. In a later analysis, hypergeometric tests were used to score TCR-TCR, TCR-HLA and TCR-CMV co-occurrence, with a repertoire-size bias correction applied to TCR pairs. False discovery rates were estimated in a later analysis by permuting HLA or CMV assignments 20 times. A later analysis grouped co-occurring TCRs with DBSCAN, adding TCRdist sequence similarity when clustering within HLA-allele-positive subsets. For co-occurrence clustering, repertoires with fewer than 30,000 or more than 120,000 public chains were excluded, along with roughly five repertoires with anomalous nucleotide sharing. TCRdb provides this immuneACCESS table in a form limited to in-frame rearrangements. Some clones are lacking; in checked studies, under half of them reflect an unresolved V gene, and why the rest are absent is not known. V and J calls and clone size come straight from that table; D and trimming were deduced from the DNA. The sample table records about 140,000 clones; around 87% of these occur just once. The ten largest make up more than 4% of the sample.

This sequence originates from a woman aged 30 to 39 in good health and CMV-seronegative. Sequencing used PBMCs. This sequence uses TRBV27 and TRBJ2-1; TRBD2 is perhaps the D gene, given 6 matching bases. The nucleotide sequence is given as TGTGCCAGCAGTGGGGCCCTACTAGCCGGCAATGAGCAGTTCTTC. This yields the protein CASSGALLAGNEQFF.